Listed below are T cell receptor beta chains from one sample, sequenced in a study of graft-versus-host responses after intestinal transplantation. TCRdb's copy holds only in-frame clones and misses some; the assay was immunoSEQ multiplex PCR. The table records some 100,000 clones, roughly 90% of them present only once. Their cognate antigens are unknown. The sample here was unstimulated CD8+ T cells sorted from spleen or lymph node cells, taken before transplant. The source of these receptors is a human donor who was the organ donor for an intestinal transplant. Each CDR3 is given with its conserved first and last residue. A D gene is named only where the DNA matches it firmly. The size of a clone is reported for some rows only, either as once, few or many, or as a class for expanded clones.

TRBV9,-,TRBD2,TRBJ2-1,TGTGCCAGCAGCGCCAGCGGGAGCTCCTACAATGAGCAGTTCTTC,CASSASGSSYNEQFF
TRBV11-2,-,TRBD1,TRBJ1-2,TGTGCCAGCAGCTTAGATGGTACAGGGGCCTACTATGGCTACACCTTC,CASSLDGTGAYYGYTF
TRBV6-6,-,TRBD2,TRBJ2-7,TGTGCCAGCAGCTATAGCGGGGGGCGTATCTACGAGCAGTACTTC,CASSYSGGRIYEQYF
TRBV7-9,-,-,TRBJ1-6,TGTGCCAGCAGCTTACAGGGGCGGGATTCACCCCTCCACTTT,CASSLQGRDSPLHF
TRBV30,-,-,TRBJ2-1,TGTGCCTGGCTAGGAAGCTCCTACAATGAGCAGTTCTTC,CAWLGSSYNEQFF
TRBV28,once,-,TRBJ2-7,TGTGCCAGCAGTTTCCAGGGTGGGATCGACGAGCAGTACTTC,CASSFQGGIDEQYF
TRBV27,-,TRBD1,TRBJ1-5,TGTGCCAGCAGTTTGGTTTCAACAGGGGGCGATTTTAGCAATCAGCCCCAGCATTTT,CASSLVSTGGDFSNQPQHF
TRBV20-1,-,-,TRBJ2-7,TGCAGTGCTAGTCAGGGTGAGCAGTACTTC,CSASQGEQYF
TRBV4-1,-,-,TRBJ2-2,TGCGCCAGCAGCCCCTGGGGTACAGGATCGTTTATCTCGGACACCGGGGAGCTGTTTTTT,CASSPWGTGSFISDTGELFF
TRBV4-1,-,-,TRBJ2-1,TGCGCCAGCAGCCAAGATCCACTCTCCTACAATGAGCAGTTCTTC,CASSQDPLSYNEQFF
TRBV6-5,-,-,TRBJ2-6,TGTGCCAGCAGTTACCACTCTGGGGCCAACGTCCTGACTTTC,CASSYHSGANVLTF
TRBV19,-,TRBD2,TRBJ2-1,TGTGCCAGCCAAGGGAGGGCGTACAATGAGCAGTTCTTC,CASQGRAYNEQFF
TRBV19,-,-,TRBJ1-1,TGTGCCAGTAGTCCGACCAGACTCTCAAAGGGGACTGAAGCTTTCTTT,CASSPTRLSKGTEAFF
TRBV4-2,-,TRBD1,TRBJ2-3,TGTGCCAGCAGCCAAGCAGGGGGTACAGATACGCAGTATTTT,CASSQAGGTDTQYF
TRBV4-1,-,-,TRBJ2-3,TGCGCCAGCAGCCAAGATAGAGGCTTAGAAGGCACAGATACGCAGTATTTT,CASSQDRGLEGTDTQYF
TRBV7-8,-,-,TRBJ1-3,TGTGCCAGCAGCTTAGGGGCAGGGTGGGACACCATATATTTT,CASSLGAGWDTIYF
TRBV25-1,-,TRBD2,TRBJ2-1,TGTGCCAGCAGTCCACTAACTAGCGTGGGGTACAATGAGCAGTTCTTC,CASSPLTSVGYNEQFF
TRBV9,-,-,TRBJ1-1,TGTGCCAGCAGCGTATCAGGGGTGAACACTGAAGCTTTCTTT,CASSVSGVNTEAFF
TRBV6-9,-,TRBD2,TRBJ2-7,TGTGCCGTATCATCTAGCGGGAGGACCTACGAGCAGTACTTC,CAVSSSGRTYEQYF
TRBV7-8,-,TRBD2,TRBJ2-7,TGTGCCAGCAGCTTCCGGGCTAGCGGGGGTTACGAGCAGTACTTC,CASSFRASGGYEQYF
TRBV27,-,TRBD2,TRBJ2-2,TGTGCCAGCAGTTCGCGGACTAGCGGGAGTACCGGGGAGCTGTTTTTT,CASSSRTSGSTGELFF
TRBV30,-,-,TRBJ2-1,TGTGCCTGGAGTGGGGTAGCGCAAGAATACAATGAGCAGTTCTTC,CAWSGVAQEYNEQFF
TRBV7-8,-,-,TRBJ2-7,TGTGCCAGCAGCTTAGTGACAGGGCAGTACTTC,CASSLVTGQYF
TRBV2,-,-,TRBJ2-2,TGTGCCAGCAATATGAGGCGAGTTTTTACCGGGGAGCTGTTTTTT,CASNMRRVFTGELFF
TRBV5-1,-,-,TRBJ1-1,TGCGCCAGCAGCTTGGGAGGGGAGGCCCGTAACCTTCTGGGTTTGAACACTGAAGCTTTCTTT,CASSLGGEARNLLGLNTEAFF
TRBV9,once,TRBD2,TRBJ2-1,TGTGCCAGCAGCGTAGCCGGACTAGCCAATGAGCAGTTCTTC,CASSVAGLANEQFF
TRBV5-1,-,-,TRBJ2-7,TGCGCCAGCGCCGTCGGGGAGTTCCACGAGCAGTACTTC,CASAVGEFHEQYF
TRBV11-2,-,TRBD2,TRBJ2-1,TGTGCCAGCAGCTCTCGGGGACTAGCGGGACATGAGCAGTTCTTC,CASSSRGLAGHEQFF
TRBV28,-,-,TRBJ1-1,TGTGCCAGCAGTTTTTCAGCAGGGGAGTCCTCTGAAGCTTTCTTT,CASSFSAGESSEAFF
TRBV21-1,-,-,TRBJ2-7,TGTGCCAGCAGCAATCGGTGGGGTAAAACAGGGGGCGCCTGGGACTTC,CASSNRWGKTGGAWDF
TRBV19,-,-,TRBJ1-4,TGTGCCAGTACTGGTGAGACACGGGGTGAAAAACTGTTTTTT,CASTGETRGEKLFF
TRBV28,-,TRBD1,TRBJ2-3,TGTGCCACCGTCGGGACAGGGTATCAGTCGGATACGCAGTATTTT,CATVGTGYQSDTQYF
TRBV6-5,-,-,TRBJ2-2,TGTGCCAGCAGTCGGAACACCGGGGAGCTGTTTTTT,CASSRNTGELFF
TRBV14,-,TRBD2,TRBJ2-3,TGTGCCAGCAGCCTTACCTGGGGGACTAGCGGACCCGCGTATTTT,CASSLTWGTSGPAYF
TRBV4-2,-,TRBD2,TRBJ2-3,TGTGCCAGCAGCCAAAATTTCGGGACTAGCGGGGGTTCAGATACGCAGTATTTT,CASSQNFGTSGGSDTQYF